These 18 T cell receptor beta chains were all obtained from the same sample, sequenced in a study of T-cell reconstitution after alpha-beta-depleted transplantation in children. TCRbeta library construction was performed incorporating unique molecular identifiers. TCRdb analysed the PCR reads with MiXCR anew, one entry per CDR3 protein. In the table there are about 580,000 distinct CDR3 sequences, roughly 24% of which are singletons. The sequencing here drew on PBMCs, mostly from graft donor cells, taken 360 days after TCRalphabeta/CD19-depleted stem cell transplant. Receptor source: a boy younger than two who had a stem cell transplant for acute myeloid leukemia, so the T cells may come from the graft donor.

This clonotype was counted ten times or more. The gene calls are TRBV5-1 and TRBJ2-4, with 8 bases fitting TRBD1. Germline trimming cut 0 bases from V and 7 bases from J; bases unmatched to any gene: 3. The CDR3 sequence is 14 residues long. Germline V gene lookup returns CDR1 SGHRS and CDR2 YFSETQ. CDR3 in amino acids: CASSLGQGWNIQYF. The DNA of the CDR3 is TGCGCCAGCAGCTTGGGACAGGGGTGGAACATTCAGTACTTC.

V usage is TRBV2 and J usage is TRBJ2-3; 8 nucleotides match TRBD2. Trimming cost V 8 bases and J 9 bases; bases outside gene matches: 16. There are 15 residues in the CDR3. Germline V gene lookup returns CDR1 SNHLY and CDR2 FYNNEI. CDR3 amino acids: CASQHPSGSGGTQYF. The CDR3 DNA sequence: TGTGCCAGCCAGCATCCTAGCGGGTCCGGAGGGACGCAGTATTTT.

Ten or more counts support this clonotype. The junction shows a germline mismatch at one end, possibly a read error. This chain joins TRBV20-1 and TRBJ2-1, with D tentatively TRBD2 (5 bases). The CDR3 sequence is 12 residues long. Per the germline V gene, CDR1 is DFQATT and CDR2 is SNEGSKA (reference sequence). CDR3: CSAREGRNEQFF. As DNA, the CDR3 is TGCAGTGCCAGAGAAGGGAGAAATGAGCAGTTCTTC.

The V call is TRBV6-5, the J call TRBJ2-1, with TRBD1 identical over 8 bases. This CDR3 has 17 amino acids. Looked up from germline, CDR1 is MNHEY and CDR2 is SVGAGI. V gave up 2 bases and J gave up 1 base; unmatched junction bases: 7. The CDR3 is CASSYHPGGRSYNEQFF. The CDR3 DNA reads as TGTGCCAGCAGTTACCACCCAGGGGGCAGGTCCTACAATGAGCAGTTCTTC.

The table lists this clonotype with many counts. The chain couples TRBV11-2 to TRBJ2-7; D remains unclear. The CDR3 runs to 14 residues. Per the germline V gene, CDR1 is SGHAT and CDR2 is FQNNGV. The ends were cut back, 1 base at V and 3 bases at J, with 10 bases in the middle. DNA for the CDR3: TGTGCCAGCAGCTTAGGGCCGAAGGGCTACGAGCAGTACGTC. Translation: CASSLGPKGYEQYV.

This clonotype occurred a few times. The J gene is TRBJ1-1, the V gene TRBV7-6, with 7 bases matching TRBD1. There are 15 residues in the CDR3. Germline trimming cut 3 bases from V and 4 bases from J; bases unmatched to any gene: 8. Germline-derived CDR1 and CDR2 are SGHVS and FNYEAQ. The CDR3 sequence is CASSFTTGEGTEAFF. The CDR3 bases are TGTGCCAGCAGCTTCACCACAGGGGAGGGCACTGAAGCTTTCTTT.

The gene calls are TRBV28 and TRBJ1-3; D unresolved. The V end lost 8 bases, the J end lost 0 bases, and 11 bases lay between the germline ends. Germline V gene data show CDR1 as MDHEN and CDR2 as SYDVKM. The CDR3 runs 14 residues. The CDR3 DNA is TGTGCCAGCTCGGCCGGTTTCTCTGGAAACACCATATATTTT. Translating it yields CASSAGFSGNTIYF.

J is TRBJ2-3 and V is TRBV6-5, with 12 bases that match TRBD2. Germline loops: CDR1 MNHEY, CDR2 SVGAGI. The CDR3 runs to 19 residues. V shed 0 bases and J 0 bases; nucleotides not matched to a gene: 7. In DNA, the CDR3 is TGTGCCAGCAGTTACTCGTCCGGACTAGCGGGGACTAGCACAGATACGCAGTATTTT. Its protein is CASSYSSGLAGTSTDTQYF.

The rearrangement uses TRBV12-3 or TRBV12-4 and TRBJ1-3, with D unresolved. V lost 8 bases, J lost 0 bases, and 14 bases lay in between. The CDR3 consists of 15 residues. For the CDR3, the DNA is TGTGCCAGCTGCCCACAGTCCTACTCTGGAAACACCATATATTTT. It yields the protein CASCPQSYSGNTIYF.

V and J are TRBV5-6 and TRBJ2-7; 9 nucleotides agree with TRBD1. CDR1 and CDR2 from the germline V gene are SGHDT and YYEEEE. This CDR3 region has 15 residues. Unmatched junction bases numbered 6, after V lost 4 bases and J lost 1 base. The CDR3 DNA sequence: TGTGCCAGCAGCAACCTCGGACAGGGGTCCTACGAGCAGTACTTC. Protein sequence: CASSNLGQGSYEQYF.

This clonotype was observed a few times. The V call is TRBV20-1, the J call TRBJ2-2, with 9 nucleotides matching TRBD2. V was clipped by 7 bases and J by 0 bases; unmatched bases: 3. The germline V gene has CDR1 DFQATT and CDR2 SNEGSKA (reference sequence). The CDR3 runs 14 residues. CDR3 in amino acids: CSGLAASNTGELFF. Written as DNA, the CDR3 is TGCAGTGGACTAGCGGCTTCGAACACCGGGGAGCTGTTTTTT.

This chain joins TRBV15 and TRBJ2-1; D is unclear. The CDR3 totals 18 residues. The V gene lost 1 base and the J gene lost 4 bases, with 20 bases spanning the gap. The germline CDR1 and CDR2 sequences are LNHNV and YYDKDF (reference sequence). The CDR3 is CATSRGAARTRLYNEQFF. The CDR3 DNA reads TGTGCCACCAGCAGAGGGGCGGCGAGAACAAGATTATACAATGAGCAGTTCTTC.

Ten or more counts support this clonotype. The gene calls are TRBV18 and TRBJ1-1; 9 bases map to TRBD1. The germline V gene encodes CDR1 KGHSH and CDR2 LQKENI. The CDR3 runs to 14 residues. Trimming removed 3 bases from V and 5 bases from J; junction bases left unmatched: 4. CDR3 coding DNA: TGTGCCAGCTCACCCGGGACAGGGAAGACTGAAGCTTTCTTT. Translating gives CASSPGTGKTEAFF.

V is TRBV20-1 and J is TRBJ2-7; D remains unclear. The CDR3 length is 14 residues. CDR1 DFQATT and CDR2 SNEGSKA come from the germline V gene (reference sequence). V lost 0 bases and J lost 1, with 10 bases in between. The CDR3 bases are TGCAGTGCTAGAGATCCGCGGCATTCCTACGAGCAGTACTTC. Amino acid sequence: CSARDPRHSYEQYF.

The chain recombines TRBV6-5 with TRBJ2-1, with a tentative D call TRBD1 (6 bases). Per the germline V gene, CDR1 is MNHEY and CDR2 is SVGAGI. CDR3 length equals 12 residues. V gave up 6 bases and J gave up 8 bases, with 11 bases separating them. The DNA for the CDR3 is TGTGCCAGCAGACTACAGGGAGATGAGCAGTTCTTC. It codes for CASRLQGDEQFF.

The chain is built from TRBV3-1 and TRBJ2-3, with D perhaps matching TRBD1 (5 bases). Trimming shortened V by 4 bases and J by 2 bases, and 19 bases separated the two germline ends. CDR3 length equals 17 residues. Per the germline V gene, CDR1 is LGHDT and CDR2 is YNNKEL (reference sequence). This CDR3 is CASSPHSDGHSTDTQYF. CDR3 bases: TGTGCCAGCAGCCCTCACTCGGACGGACATTCCACAGATACGCAGTATTTT.

This clonotype was recorded a few times. The CDR3 nucleotides read TGTGCCAGCAGCCCTCTTGGGATGGGCCAGCCCCAGCATTTT. Its translation is CASSPLGMGQPQHF. The chain uses TRBV12-3 or TRBV12-4 and TRBJ1-5; D remains unclear. CDR3 length: 14 residues. The germline V and J ends were trimmed by 6 bases and 7 bases, with 16 bases remaining between them.

This clonotype came up a few times. The genes are TRBV6-1 and TRBJ2-7, with 11 bases lining up with TRBD1. Per germline, CDR1 MNHNS and CDR2 SASEGT. This CDR3 comprises 15 residues. V lost 6 bases to trimming and J lost 3 bases; unmatched junction nucleotides: 7. CDR3 amino acids: CASSNTGTGGYEQYF. The CDR3 DNA follows: TGTGCCAGCAGCAATACCGGGACAGGGGGCTACGAGCAGTACTTC.